This T cell receptor beta chain was sequenced in a study of shared clonotypes between healthy human individuals. About this clone: The antigen is not known. Other DNA sequences in the same sample also yield this CDR3.

Researchers divided each subset's genomic DNA evenly across several immunoSEQ plates. Source study methods: ImmunoSEQ only sent back junction sequences with no quality scores, so filtering was done differently. Measured with immunoSEQ multiplex PCR; TCRdb has only the in-frame clones, and not every one. The V and J calls and clone size come from that table; D and trimming were worked out from the DNA. The data hold 950,000 to 1,300,000 clones, with roughly 70% observed a single time. The germline V and J ends were trimmed by 0 bases and 2 bases, with 5 bases remaining between them. The CDR3 consists of 13 residues. In germline, CDR1 is SGHRS, CDR2 YFSETQ. Points from the study as a whole: Generally, naive subsets (rather than memory subsets) showed larger estimated richness. Across a few donors, naive CD4 shared 5% to 6%, naive CD8 under 4%, memory CD4 roughly 2.4%, memory CD8 0.4%.

The material sequenced was memory CD4+ T cells sorted from blood. Subset indicated: CD45RA-negative fraction. The genes are TRBV5-1 and TRBJ1-2, with D hard to call. The sequence derives from a young man in good health. CDR3 DNA: TGCGCCAGCAGCTTGGGGCAGAACTATGGCTACACCTTC. This translates into CASSLGQNYGYTF.